This T cell receptor beta chain was identified in a study of control samples from healthy donors and cancer patients. Clones were sequenced by immunoSEQ multiplex PCR, and TCRdb holds only the in-frame ones, with some missing. The table lists approximately 120,000 clones, approximately 90% of them singletons. This CDR3 comprises 18 residues. Germline V gene lookup returns CDR1 LGHNT and CDR2 FRNRAP. The J segment lost 3 bases and the V segment lost 0 bases, leaving 13 bases of the junction unmatched. J is TRBJ1-1 and V is TRBV12-5, with 7 positions matching TRBD1. Material for sequencing was blood. The TCR originated in a human donor in good health. The donor label of this sample is uncertain. The CDR3 DNA follows: TGTGCTAGTGGTTTGGTAGTAGGACAGGTCGGGATGGACACTGAAGCTTTCTTT. Residues: CASGLVVGQVGMDTEAFF.